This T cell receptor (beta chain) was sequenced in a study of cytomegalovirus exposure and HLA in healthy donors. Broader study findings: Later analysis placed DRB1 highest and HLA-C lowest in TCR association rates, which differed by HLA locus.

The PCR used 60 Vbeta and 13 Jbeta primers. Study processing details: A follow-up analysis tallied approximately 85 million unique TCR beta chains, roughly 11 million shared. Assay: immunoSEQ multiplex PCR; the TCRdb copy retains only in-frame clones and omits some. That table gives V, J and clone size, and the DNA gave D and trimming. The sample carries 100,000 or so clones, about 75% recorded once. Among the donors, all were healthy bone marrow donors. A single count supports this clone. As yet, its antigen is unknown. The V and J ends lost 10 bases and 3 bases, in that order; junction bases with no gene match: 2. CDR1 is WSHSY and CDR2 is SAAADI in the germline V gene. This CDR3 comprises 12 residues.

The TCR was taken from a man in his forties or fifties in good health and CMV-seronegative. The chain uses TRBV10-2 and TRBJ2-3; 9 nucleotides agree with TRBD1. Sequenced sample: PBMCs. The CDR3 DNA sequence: TGCGCCACCGACAGGGGGACAGATACGCAGTATTTT. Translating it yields CATDRGTDTQYF.